These T cell receptor beta chains were read from a single sample in a study of blood T cell repertoires in COVID-19. TCRdb keeps only in-frame clones here, not all; method: immunoSEQ multiplex PCR. Here the sample spans tens of thousands of clones, approximately 78% being singletons. Source material: peripheral blood. Receptors were obtained from a human donor in a cohort sampled during active COVID-19. Each CDR3 is given with its conserved first and last residue. The D gene is left open where the match is weak. Not all rows give a size; the values are once, few, many and, for expanded clones, a class.

few	TRBD2	TRBV14	CASSQDYWTSGSYSYEQYF
once	-	TRBV28	CASSLGEGGVNEQFF
-	TRBD2	TRBV11-2	CASSGSSGRRPHDEQFF
-	TRBD2	TRBV5-1	CASSLIGGLAGTGYEQYF
-	TRBD2	TRBV5-4	CASSSAAPSGSNTGELFF
-	TRBD2	TRBV15	CATNKGQGASGITNEQFF
-	TRBD2	TRBV6-2/TRBV6-3	CASSYYGTSGYEQYF
-	TRBD1	TRBV18	CASSPLSGQGNGETQYF
-	-	TRBV27	CASSGGWDGYTF
-	-	TRBV24-1	CATSDLTGSTDTQYF
-	TRBD2	TRBV19	CASSTGLATNEQFF
once	TRBD1	TRBV24-1	CATSDPIRTGDKKLFF
-	-	TRBV19	CASRPLGGTSPSF
-	-	TRBV14	CASSQGGREINEQFF
once	-	TRBV28	CASSLEVVQNTEAFF
once	TRBD2	TRBV28	CASTTSLAGGPHYEQYF
-	-	TRBV29-1	CSVEDLDSFAGNTIYF
once	-	TRBV10-3	CAISDSGQANEQFF
-	-	TRBV6-6	CASSYGSRDLRGYTF
-	TRBD1	TRBV27	CASSPRTGAPYNSPLHF
few	-	TRBV10-3	CAISDVVAGASGNYGYTF
-	-	TRBV7-9	CASSLGVKDSRNPYEQYF
-	-	TRBV11-2	CASSSGEGGEKLFF
-	-	TRBV6-5	CASSRGYNGVYEQYF
-	TRBD2	TRBV2	CASRAWGGSTDTQYF
once	-	TRBV10-3	CATQGSGNTIYF
-	TRBD2	TRBV27	CASSASGPYEQYF
-	-	TRBV28	CASSLSPSYEQYF
-	-	TRBV7-9	CASSLTGIGDEQYF
few	-	TRBV5-1	CASSLQAQYEQYF
few	TRBD1	TRBV28	CASTSRQGRNEKLFF
-	TRBD2	TRBV5-1	CASSLGSSGSSYEQYF
-	-	TRBV7-6	CASSFSGTSSYNEQFF
-	TRBD2	TRBV2	CASSEGLAGERQFF
-	-	TRBV2	CASSDNSGNEQFF
-	-	TRBV11-2	CASSSASSRDTEAFF
-	-	TRBV2	CASSGLPPTGELFF
-	TRBD1	TRBV28	CASSLQGAGQPQHF
-	-	TRBV4-1	CASSPQRGQLNDTQYF
-	-	TRBV9	CASSVEGELVLYEQYF